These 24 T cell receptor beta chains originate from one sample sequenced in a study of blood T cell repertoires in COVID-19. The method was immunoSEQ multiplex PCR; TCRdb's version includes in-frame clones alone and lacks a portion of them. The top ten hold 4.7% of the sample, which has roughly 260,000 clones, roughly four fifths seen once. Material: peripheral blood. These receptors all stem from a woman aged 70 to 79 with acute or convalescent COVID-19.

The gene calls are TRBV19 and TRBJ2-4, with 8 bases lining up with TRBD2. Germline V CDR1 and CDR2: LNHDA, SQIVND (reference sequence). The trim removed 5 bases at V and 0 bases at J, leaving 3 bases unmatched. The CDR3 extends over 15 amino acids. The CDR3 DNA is TGTGCCAGTAGTGTTAGCGGGGTAGCCAAAAACATTCAGTACTTC. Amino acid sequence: CASSVSGVAKNIQYF.

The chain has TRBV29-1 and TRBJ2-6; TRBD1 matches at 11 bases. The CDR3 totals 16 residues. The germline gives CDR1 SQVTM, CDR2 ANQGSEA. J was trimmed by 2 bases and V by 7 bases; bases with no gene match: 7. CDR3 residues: CSAGTGGIAGANVLTF. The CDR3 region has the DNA TGCAGCGCCGGGACAGGGGGGATCGCTGGGGCCAACGTCCTGACTTTC.

The CDR3 sequence is CASSLDVAGSYEQYF. The CDR3 nucleotides read TGTGCCAGCAGCTTGGATGTCGCAGGCTCCTACGAGCAGTACTTC. The rearrangement joins TRBV5-5 to TRBJ2-7; D is ambiguous. Germline CDR1 is SGHKS and CDR2 is YYEKEE (reference sequence). The CDR3 totals 15 residues. Trimming took 0 bases from V and 0 from J, leaving 10 bases between them.

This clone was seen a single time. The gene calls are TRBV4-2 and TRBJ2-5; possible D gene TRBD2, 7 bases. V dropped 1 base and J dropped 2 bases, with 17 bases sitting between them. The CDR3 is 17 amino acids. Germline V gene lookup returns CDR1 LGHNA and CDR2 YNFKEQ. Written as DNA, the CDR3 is TGTGCCAGCAGCCAAGGTTCTGCGGGGGCCTATCAAGAGACCCAGTACTTC. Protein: CASSQGSAGAYQETQYF.

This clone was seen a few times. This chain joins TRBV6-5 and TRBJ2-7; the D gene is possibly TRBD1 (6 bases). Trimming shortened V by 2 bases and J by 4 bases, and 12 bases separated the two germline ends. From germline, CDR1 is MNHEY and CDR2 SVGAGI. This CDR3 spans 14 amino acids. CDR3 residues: CASSYGRGGYEQYF. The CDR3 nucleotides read TGTGCCAGCAGTTACGGCAGAGGGGGTTACGAGCAGTACTTC.

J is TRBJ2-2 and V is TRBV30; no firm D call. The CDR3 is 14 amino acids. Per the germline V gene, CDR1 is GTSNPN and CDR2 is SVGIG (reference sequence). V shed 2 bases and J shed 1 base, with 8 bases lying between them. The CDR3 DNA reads TGTGCCTGGAGTCAGACTTTGAACACCGGGGAGCTGTTTTTT. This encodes CAWSQTLNTGELFF.

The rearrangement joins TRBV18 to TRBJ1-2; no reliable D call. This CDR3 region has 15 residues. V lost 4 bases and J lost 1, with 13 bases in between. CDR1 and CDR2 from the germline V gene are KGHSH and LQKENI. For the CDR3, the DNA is TGTGCCAGCTCACTCCAGGCCACCATTAACTATGGCTACACCTTC. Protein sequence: CASSLQATINYGYTF.

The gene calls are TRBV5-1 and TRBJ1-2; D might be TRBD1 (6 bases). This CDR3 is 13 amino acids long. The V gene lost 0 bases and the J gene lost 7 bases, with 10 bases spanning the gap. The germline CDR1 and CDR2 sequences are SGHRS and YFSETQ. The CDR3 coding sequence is TGCGCCAGCAGCTTGGATTACAGGGCTGGCTACACCTTC. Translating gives CASSLDYRAGYTF.

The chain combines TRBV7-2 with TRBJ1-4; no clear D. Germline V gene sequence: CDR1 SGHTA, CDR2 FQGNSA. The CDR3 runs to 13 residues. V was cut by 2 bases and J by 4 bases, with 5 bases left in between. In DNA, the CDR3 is TGTGCCAGCAGCTTACCCTTTAATGAAAAACTGTTTTTT. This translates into CASSLPFNEKLFF.

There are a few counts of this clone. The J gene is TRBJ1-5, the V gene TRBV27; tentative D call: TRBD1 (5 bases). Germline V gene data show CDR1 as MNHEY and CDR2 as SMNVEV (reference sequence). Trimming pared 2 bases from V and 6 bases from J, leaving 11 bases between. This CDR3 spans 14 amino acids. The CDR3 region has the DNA TGTGCCAGCAGTTTAGGTCGGGGGACTCAGCCCCAGCATTTT. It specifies CASSLGRGTQPQHF.

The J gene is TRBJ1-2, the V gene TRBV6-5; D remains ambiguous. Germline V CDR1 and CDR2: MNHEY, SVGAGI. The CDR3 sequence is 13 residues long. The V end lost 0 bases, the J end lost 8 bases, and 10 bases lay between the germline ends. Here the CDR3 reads CASSYSKLGGYTF. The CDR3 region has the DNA TGTGCCAGCAGTTACTCTAAGCTCGGGGGCTACACCTTC.

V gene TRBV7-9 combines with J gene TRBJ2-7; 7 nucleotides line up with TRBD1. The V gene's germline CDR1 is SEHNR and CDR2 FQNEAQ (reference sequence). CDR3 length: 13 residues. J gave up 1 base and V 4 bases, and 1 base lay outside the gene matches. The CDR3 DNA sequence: TGTGCCAGCAGCTCGGGACAGTCCTACGAGCAGTACTTC. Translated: CASSSGQSYEQYF.

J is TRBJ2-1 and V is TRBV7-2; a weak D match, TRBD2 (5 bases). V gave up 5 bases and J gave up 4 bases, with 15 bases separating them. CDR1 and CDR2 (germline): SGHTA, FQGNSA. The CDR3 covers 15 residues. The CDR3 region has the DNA TGTGCCAGCAGCCCGCGAACGGGGATTTACAATGAGCAGTTCTTC. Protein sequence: CASSPRTGIYNEQFF.

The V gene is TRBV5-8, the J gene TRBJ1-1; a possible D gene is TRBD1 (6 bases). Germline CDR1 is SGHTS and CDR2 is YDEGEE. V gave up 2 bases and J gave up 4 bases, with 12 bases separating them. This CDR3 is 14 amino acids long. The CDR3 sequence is CASSFAGVVTEAFF. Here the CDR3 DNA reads TGTGCCAGCAGCTTCGCAGGGGTGGTCACTGAAGCTTTCTTT.

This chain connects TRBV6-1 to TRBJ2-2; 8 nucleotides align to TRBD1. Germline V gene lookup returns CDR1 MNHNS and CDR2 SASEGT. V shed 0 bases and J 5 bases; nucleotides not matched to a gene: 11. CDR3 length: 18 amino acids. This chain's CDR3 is CASSEAGRGRRYTGELFF. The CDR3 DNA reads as TGTGCCAGCAGTGAAGCGGGCAGGGGGCGCAGATATACCGGGGAGCTGTTTTTT.

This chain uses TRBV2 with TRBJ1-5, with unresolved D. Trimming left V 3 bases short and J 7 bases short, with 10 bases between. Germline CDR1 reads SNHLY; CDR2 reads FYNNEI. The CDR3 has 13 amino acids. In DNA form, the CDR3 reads TGTGCCAGCAGTGATATATCCAGGCAGCCCCAGCATTTT. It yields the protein CASSDISRQPQHF.

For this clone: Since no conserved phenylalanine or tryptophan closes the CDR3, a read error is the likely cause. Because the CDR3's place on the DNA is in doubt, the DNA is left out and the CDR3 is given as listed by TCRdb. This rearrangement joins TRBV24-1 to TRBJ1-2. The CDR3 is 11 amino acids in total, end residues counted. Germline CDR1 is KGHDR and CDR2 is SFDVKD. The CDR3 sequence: CATSGIPPFYI.

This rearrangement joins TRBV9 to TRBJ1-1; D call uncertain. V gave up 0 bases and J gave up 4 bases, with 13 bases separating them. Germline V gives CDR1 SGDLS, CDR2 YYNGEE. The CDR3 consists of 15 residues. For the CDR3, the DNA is TGTGCCAGCAGCGTAGCACCGGGTCGGGGCACTGAAGCTTTCTTT. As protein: CASSVAPGRGTEAFF.

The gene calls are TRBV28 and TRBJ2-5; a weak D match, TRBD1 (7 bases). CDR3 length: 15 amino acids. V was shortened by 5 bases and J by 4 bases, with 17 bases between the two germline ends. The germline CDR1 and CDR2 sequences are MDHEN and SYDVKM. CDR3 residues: CASSLRQGGRETQYF. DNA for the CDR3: TGTGCCAGCAGTCTCCGACAGGGAGGACGAGAGACCCAGTACTTC.

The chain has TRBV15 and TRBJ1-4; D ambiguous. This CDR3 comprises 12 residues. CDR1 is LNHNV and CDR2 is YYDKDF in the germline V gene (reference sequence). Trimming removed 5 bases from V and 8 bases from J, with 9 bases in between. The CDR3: CATSPEEEKLFF. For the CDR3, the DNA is TGTGCCACCAGCCCAGAAGAAGAAAAACTGTTTTTT. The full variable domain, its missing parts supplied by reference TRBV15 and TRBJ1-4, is DAMVIQNPRYQVTQFGKPVTLSCSQTLNHNVMYWYQQKSSQAPKLLFHYYDKDFNNEADTPDNFQSRRPNTSFCFLDIRSPGLGDTAMYLCATSPEEEKLFFGSGTQLSVL.

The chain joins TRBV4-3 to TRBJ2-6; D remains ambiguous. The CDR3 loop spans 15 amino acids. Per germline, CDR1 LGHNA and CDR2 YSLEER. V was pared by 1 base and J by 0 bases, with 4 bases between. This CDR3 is CASSQAYSGANVLTF. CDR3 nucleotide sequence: TGCGCCAGCAGCCAAGCTTACTCTGGGGCCAACGTCCTGACTTTC.

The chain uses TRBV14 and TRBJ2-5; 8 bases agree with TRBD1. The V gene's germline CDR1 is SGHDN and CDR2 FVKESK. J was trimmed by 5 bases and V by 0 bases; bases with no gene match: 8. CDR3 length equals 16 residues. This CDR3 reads CASSQDGQGAWETQYF. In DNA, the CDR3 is TGTGCCAGCAGCCAAGACGGTCAGGGGGCTTGGGAGACCCAGTACTTC. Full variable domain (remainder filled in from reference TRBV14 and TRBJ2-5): EAGVTQFPSHSVIEKGQTVTLRCDPISGHDNLYWYRRVMGKEIKFLLHFVKESKQDESGMPNNRFLAERTGGTYSTLKVQPAELEDSGVYFCASSQDGQGAWETQYFGPGTRLLVL.

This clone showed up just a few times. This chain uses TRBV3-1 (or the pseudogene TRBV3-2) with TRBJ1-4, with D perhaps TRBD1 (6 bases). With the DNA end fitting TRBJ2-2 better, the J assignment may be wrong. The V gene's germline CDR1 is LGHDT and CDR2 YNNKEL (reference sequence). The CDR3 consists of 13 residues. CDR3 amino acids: CASSQTGTGELFF. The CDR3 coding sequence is TGTGCCAGCAGCCAAACCGGGACAGGGGAGCTGTTTTTT.

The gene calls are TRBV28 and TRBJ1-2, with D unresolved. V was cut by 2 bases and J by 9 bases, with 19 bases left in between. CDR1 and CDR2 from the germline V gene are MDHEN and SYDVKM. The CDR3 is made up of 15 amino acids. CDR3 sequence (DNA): TGTGCCAGCAGTTTACCCCGAGGGAGACTAGATAGCTACACCTTC. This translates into CASSLPRGRLDSYTF.